Listed here are 2 T cell receptor beta chains from one sample, sequenced in a study of cytomegalovirus exposure and HLA in healthy donors. The PCR used 60 Vbeta and 13 Jbeta primers. Clones were read by immunoSEQ multiplex PCR, and TCRdb kept only the in-frame ones, dropping some. Among 99,000 or so clones listed, over 60% were seen once. Sequencing was performed on PBMCs. These TCRs come from a man aged 40-49 years in good health and CMV-seropositive.

In regard to this clone: The sample has other DNA sequences that encode this CDR3 too. V is TRBV27 and J is TRBJ2-1, with a tentative D call TRBD2 (6 bases). The CDR3 extends over 14 amino acids. The germline V gene encodes CDR1 MNHEY and CDR2 SMNVEV (reference sequence). Trimming took off 4 bases at V and 5 bases at J, with 12 bases between the two ends. CDR3: CASSSRGRDNEQFF. The CDR3 nucleotides are TGTGCCAGCAGTTCGCGGGGAAGGGACAATGAGCAGTTCTTC.

The chain's CDR3 is CASSLAGRDEQFF. For the CDR3, the DNA is TGTGCCAGCAGCTTAGCGGGGAGGGATGAGCAGTTCTTC. The chain uses TRBV7-6 and TRBJ2-1; 7 nucleotides match TRBD2. Germline V gene sequence: CDR1 SGHVS, CDR2 FNYEAQ. J gave up 8 bases and V 0 bases, and 1 base lay outside the gene matches. There are 13 residues in the CDR3. Looking up the rest from reference TRBV7-6 and TRBJ2-1 gives the full variable domain: GAGVSQSPRYKVTKRGQDVALRCDPISGHVSLYWYRQALGQGPEFLTYFNYEAQQDKSGLPNDRFSAERPEGSISTLTIQRTEQRDSAMYRCASSLAGRDEQFFGPGTRLTVL.